The 20 T cell receptor beta chains in this list originate from one sample, sequenced in a study of cytotoxic CD8 clonotypes in ibrutinib-treated CLL. Profiling relied on immunoSEQ multiplex PCR, and the TCRdb table lists in-frame clones only, not all of them. The sample lists some 130,000 clones, about 91% occurring once. The sequenced sample was PBMCs, obtained after 12 months of ibrutinib treatment. The receptors come from a human donor with chronic lymphocytic leukemia.

This clone was recorded once. The genes are TRBV29-1 and TRBJ2-7; 8 bases fit TRBD1. J lost 5 bases, V lost 7 bases, and 7 bases had no gene match. The V gene's germline CDR1 is SQVTM and CDR2 ANQGSEA. CDR3 size: 12 residues. The CDR3 sequence: CSARQGFHEQYF. DNA of the CDR3: TGCAGCGCAAGACAGGGGTTCCACGAGCAGTACTTC.

The chain joins TRBV7-3 to TRBJ2-2; D might be TRBD2 (5 bases). This CDR3 is built from 16 residues. Per germline, CDR1 SGHTA and CDR2 FQGTGA. The V end lost 4 bases, the J end lost 0 bases, and 12 bases lay between the germline ends. The chain's CDR3 is CASSSGLIANTGELFF. In nucleotides, the CDR3 is TGTGCCAGCAGCTCGGGGTTGATCGCGAACACCGGGGAGCTGTTTTTT.

The V gene is TRBV7-9, the J gene TRBJ1-1, with no clear D. This CDR3 comprises 14 residues. The germline V gene encodes CDR1 SEHNR and CDR2 FQNEAQ (reference sequence). The V gene lost 4 bases and the J gene lost 5 bases, with 14 bases spanning the gap. CDR3 region: CASSSGGVGTEAFF. DNA for the CDR3: TGTGCCAGCAGCTCCGGCGGCGTTGGGACTGAAGCTTTCTTT.

The chain combines TRBV4-1 with TRBJ1-5, with 12 bases matching TRBD1. V lost 0 bases to trimming and J lost 8 bases; unmatched junction nucleotides: 8. Germline-derived CDR1 and CDR2 are MGHRA and YSYEKL. The CDR3 covers 17 residues. The CDR3 loop reads CASSQEGQGAVNEPQHF. The CDR3 coding sequence is TGCGCCAGCAGCCAAGAGGGACAGGGGGCTGTGAATGAGCCCCAGCATTTT.

The chain uses TRBV5-8 and TRBJ2-7, with TRBD1 matching 9 bases. The trim removed 3 bases at V and 5 bases at J, leaving 9 bases unmatched. This CDR3 is 15 amino acids long. The germline V gene encodes CDR1 SGHTS and CDR2 YDEGEE. The CDR3 region has the DNA TGTGCCAGCAGCTCCACCGGGACAGGGTTCAACGAGCAGTACTTC. Protein product: CASSSTGTGFNEQYF.

The count of this clone is one. The chain uses TRBV5-1 and TRBJ1-2, with D possibly TRBD1 on 6 matching bases. Between the trimmed V and J ends, which lost 3 bases and 4 bases, there was a span of 16 bases. The CDR3 runs to 15 residues. Germline CDR1 SGHRS, CDR2 YFSETQ. The DNA for the CDR3 is TGCGCCAGCAGCTCGCGGGACATCAAAGCCTATGGCTACACCTTC. This gives the protein CASSSRDIKAYGYTF.

This clone was seen more than once but under ten times. The gene calls are TRBV2 and TRBJ2-1; D not resolved. This CDR3 region has 12 residues. V lost 8 bases to trimming and J lost 7 bases, with 12 bases between them. Germline V CDR1 and CDR2: SNHLY, FYNNEI. CDR3 coding DNA: TGTGCCAGCCACGAAGAGATGAATGAGCAGTTCTTC. It codes for CASHEEMNEQFF.

This rearrangement joins TRBV28 to TRBJ2-7, with 10 bases matching TRBD2. The CDR3 is 14 residues long. In germline, CDR1 is MDHEN, CDR2 SYDVKM. J gave up 10 bases and V 4 bases, and 10 bases lay outside the gene matches. The CDR3 DNA follows: TGTGCCAGCAGTTACTCGGGACTAGCGTTCCAACAGTACTTC. Translation: CASSYSGLAFQQYF.

The rearrangement uses TRBV9 and TRBJ2-1; TRBD2 might be the D (6 bases). Per the germline V gene, CDR1 is SGDLS and CDR2 is YYNGEE. CDR3 size: 13 residues. The V end was cut by 0 bases, the J end by 14 bases, with 15 bases between. The CDR3 protein is CASSVASTGEEFF. In nucleotides, the CDR3 is TGTGCCAGCAGCGTAGCTTCGACGGGGGAGGAGTTCTTC.

J is TRBJ1-4 and V is TRBV28, with D hard to call. Germline assignment: CDR1 MDHEN and CDR2 SYDVKM. Deletions cut 4 bases from V and 7 bases from J, with 16 bases between. The CDR3 loop spans 15 amino acids. The CDR3 DNA reads as TGTGCCAGCAGTTCCCCCTTTCGCCGGGGTGAAAAACTGTTTTTT. It encodes CASSSPFRRGEKLFF.

The CDR3 spells CASSLEPQALTDTQYF. CDR3 DNA sequence: TGCGCCAGCAGCCTAGAACCACAGGCTCTCACAGATACGCAGTATTTT. The rearrangement joins TRBV5-1 to TRBJ2-3, with TRBD1 as a possible D gene (5 bases). Trimming took 4 bases from V and 2 from J, leaving 17 bases between them. There are 16 residues in the CDR3. CDR1 and CDR2 from the germline V gene are SGHRS and YFSETQ.

The chain recombines TRBV7-9 with TRBJ2-5; D is uncertain. The CDR3 is made up of 14 amino acids. The V and J ends lost 6 bases and 2 bases respectively, with 13 bases between them. Germline loops: CDR1 SEHNR, CDR2 FQNEAQ (reference sequence). CDR3 in amino acids: CASRFTDLQETQYF. DNA of the CDR3: TGTGCCAGCAGATTTACAGACCTACAAGAGACCCAGTACTTC. The entire variable domain, with the rest obtained from reference TRBV7-9 and TRBJ2-5, is as follows: DTGVSQNPRHKITKRGQNVTFRCDPISEHNRLYWYRQTLGQGPEFLTYFQNEAQLEKSRLLSDRFSAERPKGSFSTLEIQRTEQGDSAMYLCASRFTDLQETQYFGPGTRLLVL.

V is TRBV5-4 and J is TRBJ2-3; 7 nucleotides line up with TRBD1. The CDR3 is made up of 18 amino acids. CDR1 and CDR2 from the germline V gene are SGHNT and YYREEE (reference sequence). Trimming removed 0 bases from V and 1 base from J; junction bases left unmatched: 11. The CDR3 loop is CASSLGTGIYMGTDTQYF. The CDR3 nucleotides are TGTGCCAGCAGCTTGGGGACAGGCATCTATATGGGCACAGATACGCAGTATTTT.

This clone was detected a few times. The chain carries TRBV13 and TRBJ2-7; 9 bases agree with TRBD1. The ends lost 2 bases at V and 5 bases at J; junction bases unmatched: 7. The V gene's germline CDR1 is PRHDT and CDR2 FYEKMQ (reference sequence). The CDR3 is 15 residues long. The CDR3 is CASSLNRGRGDEQYF. The CDR3 bases are TGTGCCAGCAGCTTAAACAGGGGGCGCGGGGACGAGCAGTACTTC.

The chain combines TRBV28 with TRBJ1-4, with D maybe TRBD1 (5 bases). Trimming took off 3 bases at V and 0 bases at J, with 17 bases between the two ends. This CDR3 is 18 amino acids long. Germline V gene data show CDR1 as MDHEN and CDR2 as SYDVKM. The CDR3 loop reads CASSFNPKEGPTNEKLFF. CDR3 nucleotides: TGTGCCAGCAGTTTCAACCCCAAAGAGGGGCCAACTAATGAAAAACTGTTTTTT.

The V gene is TRBV18, the J gene TRBJ1-2; 8 bases are shared with TRBD1. The CDR3 extends over 18 amino acids. CDR1 is KGHSH, CDR2 LQKENI, per germline. V lost 3 bases to trimming and J lost 1 base; unmatched junction nucleotides: 13. Here the CDR3 DNA reads TGTGCCAGCTCACCTCCGAACGGACAGGGTTCTCTTAACTATGGCTACACCTTC. Translating gives CASSPPNGQGSLNYGYTF. Complete variable domain (other parts from reference TRBV18 and TRBJ1-2): NAGVMQNPRHLVRRRGQEARLRCSPMKGHSHVYWYRQLPEEGLKFMVYLQKENIIDESGMPKERFSAEFPKEGPSILRIQQVVRGDSAAYFCASSPPNGQGSLNYGYTFGSGTRLTVV.

The rearrangement uses TRBV9 and TRBJ2-3; weak D call: TRBD1 (5 bases). Trimming left V 0 bases short and J 2 bases short, with 13 bases between. The germline CDR1 and CDR2 sequences are SGDLS and YYNGEE. CDR3 length: 16 residues. The DNA of the CDR3 is TGTGCCAGCAGCGTAGCTGGACATGGGAACACAGATACGCAGTATTTT. It is translated as CASSVAGHGNTDTQYF. The entire variable domain, with the rest obtained from reference TRBV9 and TRBJ2-3, is as follows: DSGVTQTPKHLITATGQRVTLRCSPRSGDLSVYWYQQSLDQGLQFLIQYYNGEERAKGNILERFSAQQFPDLHSELNLSSLELGDSALYFCASSVAGHGNTDTQYFGPGTRLTVL.

The rearrangement joins TRBV27 to TRBJ2-3, with D perhaps matching TRBD1 or TRBD2 (5 bases each). This CDR3 spans 16 amino acids. CDR1 is MNHEY, CDR2 SMNVEV, per germline (reference sequence). Deletions cut 5 bases from V and 3 bases from J, with 18 bases between. CDR3 protein: CASSHLGRPTTDTQYF. CDR3 in DNA: TGTGCCAGCAGTCATCTGGGACGACCGACTACAGATACGCAGTATTTT.

The rearrangement joins TRBV9 to TRBJ2-3; D not certain. The CDR3 has 12 residues. V gave up 2 bases and J gave up 4 bases, with 5 bases separating them. Germline V gene lookup returns CDR1 SGDLS and CDR2 YYNGEE. CDR3 loop: CASSVGPDTQYF. CDR3 nucleotides: TGTGCCAGCAGCGTTGGCCCAGATACGCAGTATTTT.

CDR3 nucleotides: TGTGCCAGCAGCTTGACGGGAGGGATCCAAGAGACCCAGTACTTC. This translates into CASSLTGGIQETQYF. V gene TRBV5-6 combines with J gene TRBJ2-5, with 8 bases matching TRBD2. CDR1 and CDR2 (germline): SGHDT, YYEEEE. V dropped 1 base and J dropped 1; count of bases not matched to a gene: 3. The CDR3 contains 15 residues.